This T cell receptor beta chain was sequenced for a study of T cell responses to AZD1222 COVID-19 vaccine. Study-level findings and limits: Nearly half of spike-specific TCRs reportedly target unmutated variant regions. After the peak T cell response, and only then, were repertoires sampled. A mostly white British donor set with more females was recruited, and clonal diversity was possibly underestimated.

Germline CDR1 is KGHDR and CDR2 is SFDVKD. With 4 bases removed from V and 12 bases from J, the gap between germline ends came to 15 bases. The CDR3 has 13 residues. The repertoire was sequenced with immunoSEQ multiplex PCR; TCRdb's copy has only in-frame clones and lacks some. The repertoire includes 150,000 or so clones, approximately 90% of them detected once, and approximately 3.6% sits in the top ten. Only one count was recorded for this clone. Its matching antigen is unknown. The sample here was peripheral blood, taken 28 days after the second AZD1222 dose. The sequence derives from an adult who received the AZD1222 COVID-19 vaccine. The genes are TRBV24-1 and TRBJ1-5; D is uncertain. CDR3 protein: CATSEASSQVQHF. In DNA, the CDR3 is TGTGCCACCAGTGAGGCTTCCAGCCAAGTCCAGCATTTT.